Below, 25 T cell receptor beta chains from the same sample are listed, as sequenced in a study of blood T cell repertoires in COVID-19. Sequenced by immunoSEQ multiplex PCR; TCRdb stores in-frame clones only, minus some. Of 150,000 or so clones listed, around 82% are singletons. The sequenced material came from peripheral blood. The source of these receptors is an older woman with acute or convalescent COVID-19.

This chain uses TRBV5-1 with TRBJ2-5; 10 nucleotides agree with TRBD2. CDR1 and CDR2 from the germline V gene are SGHRS and YFSETQ. The CDR3 loop spans 16 amino acids. J was trimmed by 1 base and V by 7 bases; bases with no gene match: 10. The CDR3 sequence: CASSPSGGVGQETQYF. The CDR3, as DNA: TGCGCCAGCTCGCCGAGCGGGGGGGTGGGCCAAGAGACCCAGTACTTC.

The chain uses TRBV6-6 and TRBJ2-1, with 12 bases aligning to TRBD1. The CDR3 has 15 amino acids. Germline CDR1 is MNHNY and CDR2 is SVGAGI (reference sequence). The trim removed 2 bases at V and 9 bases at J, leaving 5 bases unmatched. The CDR3 spells CASSYRDRGLGEQFF. CDR3 coding DNA: TGTGCCAGCAGTTACCGGGACAGGGGGCTGGGTGAGCAGTTCTTC.

The chain carries TRBV3-1 (or the pseudogene TRBV3-2) and TRBJ1-2; 7 bases are shared with TRBD1. Trimming took 2 bases from V and 0 from J; bases not matched to a gene: 3. The CDR3 is made up of 15 amino acids. Germline CDR1 LGHDT, CDR2 YNNKEL (reference sequence). The CDR3 here is CASSQPQGANYGYTF. CDR3 DNA: TGTGCCAGCAGCCAACCCCAGGGGGCTAACTATGGCTACACCTTC.

The chain uses TRBV6-5 and TRBJ2-7; D is undetermined. Trimming shortened V by 6 bases and J by 3 bases, and 15 bases separated the two germline ends. The germline CDR1 and CDR2 sequences are MNHEY and SVGAGI. The CDR3 extends over 14 amino acids. The CDR3 region has the DNA TGTGCCAGCAGAGGTGACACGCGCGTCTACGAGCAGTACTTC. Translated, it gives CASRGDTRVYEQYF.

For this clone: Its ends do not fully match the called genes, so a read error is possible. This rearrangement joins TRBV19 to TRBJ1-5, with D perhaps TRBD1 (6 bases). CDR3 length equals 14 residues. The germline gives CDR1 LNHDA, CDR2 SQIVND (reference sequence). CDR3 sequence: CASSIGGGKQPQHF. DNA for the CDR3: TGTGCCAGTAGTATTGGGGGGGGCAAGCAGCCCCAGCATTTT.

The chain carries TRBV9 and TRBJ1-3; the D is unclear. The V and J ends lost 0 bases and 3 bases respectively, with 4 bases between them. CDR1 SGDLS and CDR2 YYNGEE come from the germline V gene. The CDR3 length is 13 residues. CDR3 sequence reads: CASSVANGNTIYF. In nucleotides, the CDR3 is TGTGCCAGCAGCGTAGCTAATGGAAACACCATATATTTT. The full variable domain, in which reference TRBV9 and TRBJ1-3 provide the parts outside the CDR3, is DSGVTQTPKHLITATGQRVTLRCSPRSGDLSVYWYQQSLDQGLQFLIQYYNGEERAKGNILERFSAQQFPDLHSELNLSSLELGDSALYFCASSVANGNTIYFGEGSWLTVV.

The chain recombines TRBV19 with TRBJ1-2; D uncertain. V was clipped by 4 bases and J by 0 bases, with 9 bases between them. Germline-derived CDR1 and CDR2 are LNHDA and SQIVND (reference sequence). This CDR3 has 14 residues. The CDR3 is CASSRPGTNYGYTF. For the CDR3, the DNA is TGTGCCAGTAGTAGACCCGGGACTAACTATGGCTACACCTTC.

The chain links TRBV19 to TRBJ2-1, with D perhaps matching TRBD1 (6 bases). Germline V CDR1 and CDR2: LNHDA, SQIVND (reference sequence). There are 13 residues in the CDR3. Trimming removed 5 bases at V and 8 bases at J, with 13 bases between. CDR3 residues: CASSEQGLDEQFF. The CDR3 DNA reads as TGTGCCAGTAGTGAACAGGGTCTCGATGAGCAGTTCTTC.

The rearrangement joins TRBV5-1 to TRBJ1-5, with 12 bases identical to TRBD1. V lost 4 bases, J lost 6 bases, and 5 bases stayed unmatched. The length of the CDR3 is 15 residues. Germline CDR1 reads SGHRS; CDR2 reads YFSETQ. CDR3 residues: CASSAGTGGGQPQHF. The CDR3 DNA reads as TGCGCCAGCAGCGCTGGGACAGGGGGCGGTCAGCCCCAGCATTTT.

The count of this clone is one. V and J are TRBV6-5 and TRBJ1-5, with 7 bases aligning to TRBD1. Germline lookup yields CDR1 MNHEY and CDR2 SVGAGI. Unmatched junction bases numbered 11, after V lost 6 bases and J lost 6 bases. This CDR3 region has 15 residues. The CDR3 spells CASRSRQGSSQPQHF. DNA for the CDR3: TGTGCCAGCAGGTCCAGACAGGGAAGTAGTCAGCCCCAGCATTTT.

V and J are TRBV3-1 (or the pseudogene TRBV3-2) and TRBJ2-1; 8 bases are a match to TRBD2. Germline V gene sequence: CDR1 LGHDT, CDR2 YNNKEL (reference sequence). V shed 0 bases and J 3 bases; nucleotides not matched to a gene: 13. This CDR3 region has 19 residues. DNA of the CDR3: TGTGCCAGCAGCCAAGATGTGGGGGGAGCGGGGGCCCACTACAATGAGCAGTTCTTC. It translates to CASSQDVGGAGAHYNEQFF.

The rearrangement uses TRBV7-8 and TRBJ1-4; 9 positions agree with TRBD1. Losses at the gene ends were 1 base for V and 8 bases for J; bases not matched to a gene: 5. CDR1 SGHVS and CDR2 FQNEAQ come from the germline V gene. The CDR3 spans 15 residues. CDR3 amino acids: CASSLVGTGKEKLFF. CDR3 coding DNA: TGTGCCAGCAGCTTAGTAGGGACAGGGAAGGAAAAACTGTTTTTT.

This sequence joins TRBV7-3 and TRBJ2-1; 8 bases align to TRBD1. The CDR3 spans 15 residues. V lost 6 bases and J lost 3; bases outside the gene matches: 7. Looked up from germline, CDR1 is SGHTA and CDR2 is FQGTGA. DNA for the CDR3: TGTGCCAGCAGTTATACAGGGGGGAACTACAATGAGCAGTTCTTC. This encodes CASSYTGGNYNEQFF.

This chain links TRBV5-4 with TRBJ2-1; tentative D call: TRBD1 (5 bases). The CDR3 covers 13 residues. Germline V gives CDR1 SGHNT, CDR2 YYREEE (reference sequence). The V end lost 4 bases, the J end lost 4 bases, and 9 bases lay between the germline ends. This chain's CDR3 is CASSPKGYNEQFF. In DNA, the CDR3 is TGTGCCAGCAGCCCCAAGGGGTACAATGAGCAGTTCTTC.

About this clone itself: The sample holds other DNA sequences that translate to the same CDR3. This rearrangement joins TRBV7-3 to TRBJ1-1, with D unresolved. The CDR3 contains 14 residues. V dropped 1 base and J dropped 4 bases, with 10 bases sitting between them. CDR1 and CDR2 (germline): SGHTA, FQGTGA. Here the CDR3 DNA reads TGTGCCAGCAGCTTAAGGAGGGTTCGCACTGAAGCTTTCTTT. Encoded protein: CASSLRRVRTEAFF.

This rearrangement joins TRBV2 to TRBJ2-5; TRBD2 aligns across 7 bases. Trimming at V came to 4 bases and at J to 4 bases, leaving 3 bases not matched to a gene. Germline V lookup: CDR1 SNHLY, CDR2 FYNNEI. CDR3 size: 13 residues. The CDR3 sequence is CASSGLAGETQYF. CDR3 DNA: TGTGCCAGCAGTGGACTAGCTGGAGAGACCCAGTACTTC.

Many counts were recorded for this clone. The same CDR3 also results from other DNA sequences found in this sample. The gene calls are TRBV3-1 (or the pseudogene TRBV3-2) and TRBJ2-3; 7 bases line up with TRBD1. The CDR3 consists of 14 residues. The germline V gene has CDR1 LGHDT and CDR2 YNNKEL (reference sequence). Losses at the gene ends were 3 bases for V and 2 bases for J; bases not matched to a gene: 2. CDR3 nucleotide sequence: TGTGCCAGCAGCCAGGGACAGTTCACAGATACGCAGTATTTT. Protein sequence: CASSQGQFTDTQYF.

As regards this clone: Other DNA sequences within the sample encode an identical CDR3. The chain couples TRBV19 to TRBJ1-5; D ambiguous. Germline CDR1 is LNHDA and CDR2 is SQIVND (reference sequence). V was pared by 1 base and J by 6 bases, with 4 bases between. The CDR3 is 12 residues long. CDR3 DNA: TGTGCCAGTAGTATAGGCGGTCAGCCCCAGCATTTT. It is translated as CASSIGGQPQHF.

The V and J genes are TRBV7-3 and TRBJ2-2, with 13 bases lining up with TRBD2. The CDR3 spans 15 residues. Germline values: CDR1 SGHTA, CDR2 FQGTGA. V lost 5 bases, J lost 9 bases, and 6 bases stayed unmatched. The CDR3: CASSPGLAGFRELFF. Here the CDR3 DNA reads TGTGCCAGCAGCCCGGGACTAGCGGGATTCAGGGAGCTGTTTTTT.

The chain combines TRBV29-1 with TRBJ2-2; D is unresolved. V lost 4 bases, J lost 0 bases, and 9 bases lay in between. This CDR3 comprises 14 residues. Germline lookup yields CDR1 SQVTM and CDR2 ANQGSEA. CDR3 in amino acids: CSVAGPANTGELFF. DNA of the CDR3: TGCAGCGTTGCTGGGCCCGCGAACACCGGGGAGCTGTTTTTT.

The chain has TRBV9 and TRBJ2-1; 15 bases map to TRBD2. Germline V gene data show CDR1 as SGDLS and CDR2 as YYNGEE. Germline trimming cut 2 bases from V and 10 bases from J; bases unmatched to any gene: 4. This CDR3 is built from 15 residues. CDR3 amino acids: CASSVGLAGGWEQFF. The CDR3 nucleotides read TGTGCCAGCAGCGTCGGACTAGCGGGAGGGTGGGAGCAGTTCTTC.

V gene TRBV6-2 or TRBV6-3 combines with J gene TRBJ1-6, with TRBD1 matching 11 bases. The ends lost 2 bases at V and 6 bases at J; junction bases unmatched: 12. The CDR3 runs 19 residues. CDR1 is MNHEY and CDR2 is SVGEGT in the germline V gene. The CDR3, as DNA: TGTGCCAGCAGTTACGCCGCAATCTCGGGACAGGGGGTTAATTCACCCCTCCACTTT. Translated: CASSYAAISGQGVNSPLHF.

J is TRBJ2-2 and V is TRBV10-3, with TRBD2 matching 11 bases. In germline, CDR1 is ENHRY, CDR2 SYGVKD. The CDR3 consists of 16 residues. The ends lost 4 bases at V and 4 bases at J; junction bases unmatched: 5. This CDR3 reads CAISVLAGGSTGELFF. As DNA, the CDR3 is TGTGCCATCAGTGTCTTAGCGGGAGGGAGCACCGGGGAGCTGTTTTTT.

The chain couples TRBV29-1 to TRBJ2-3; tentatively, D is TRBD2 (5 bases). The CDR3 covers 13 residues. V was shortened by 5 bases and J by 4 bases, with 13 bases between the two germline ends. Germline assignment: CDR1 SQVTM and CDR2 ANQGSEA. This CDR3 is CSVPRARADTQYF. The DNA for the CDR3 is TGCAGCGTTCCGCGGGCTAGGGCAGATACGCAGTATTTT.

J is TRBJ2-5 and V is TRBV5-5; 13 nucleotides line up with TRBD2. Unmatched junction bases numbered 6, after V lost 4 bases and J lost 3 bases. In germline, CDR1 is SGHKS, CDR2 YYEKEE (reference sequence). This CDR3 has 16 residues. The CDR3 nucleotides read TGTGCCAGCAGCCGGAAAGGACTAGCGGGAGAAGAGACCCAGTACTTC. Translated, it gives CASSRKGLAGEETQYF.